This TCR beta chain was recorded in a study of T-cell reconstitution after alpha-beta-depleted transplantation in children. In this sample, this clonotype turned up many times. Germline CDR1 and CDR2: DFQATT and SNEGSKA (reference sequence). The ends were cut back, 1 base at V and 0 bases at J, with 6 bases in the middle. The length of the CDR3 is 13 residues. For TCRbeta, the library was prepared with unique molecular identifiers. TCRdb independently ran MiXCR on the PCR reads; one entry per CDR3 protein. The table includes around 600,000 distinct CDR3 sequences, 16% detected once. The TCR originated in a human donor who donated a stem cell graft to a child with acute myeloid leukemia. Material: PBMCs from the stem cell graft donor, obtained from the stem cell graft. The rearrangement joins TRBV20-1 to TRBJ1-1; D is unclear. The CDR3: CSARGNMNTEAFF. DNA of the CDR3: TGCAGTGCTAGAGGTAACATGAACACTGAAGCTTTCTTT.